The clone carrying this T cell receptor (beta chain) was detected ten times or more. TCRdb ran MiXCR on the RT-PCR reads and lists one entry per CDR3 protein. The sample includes fewer than 800,000 distinct CDR3 sequences, 11% to 15% of them seen just once. Germline V gene sequence: CDR1 KGHDR, CDR2 SFDVKD. With 4 bases removed from V and 1 base from J, the gap between germline ends came to 13 bases. The CDR3 covers 16 residues. This chain connects TRBV24-1 to TRBJ2-1, with D unclear. Source material: memory CD4+ T cells from blood. The clonotype was recovered from a female donor in good health, serving as a healthy control. The CDR3 loop is CATSDPKGASYNEQFF. In DNA form, the CDR3 reads TGTGCCACCAGTGACCCTAAAGGAGCGTCCTACAATGAGCAGTTCTTC.